This T cell receptor beta chain was retrieved from a study of T-cell reconstitution after alpha-beta-depleted transplantation in children (dated by TCRdb to about 2016). Broadly, across the study: The study quantitatively tracked T-cell immune reconstitution after TCRalphabeta/CD19-depleted allogeneic hematopoietic cell transplantation in children using TCR repertoire profiling.

This clonotype was counted many times. Its antigen remains undetermined. No base qualities exist here, and no much larger clone lies one base off it. The meaning of the sample's treatment or condition label: allogeneic hematopoietic cell transplantation with graft depleted of TCRalphabeta T cells and CD19 B cells. Transplant recipients were children who received TCRalphabeta/CD19-depleted allogeneic hematopoietic cell grafts. The CDR3 has 13 amino acids, counting the end cysteine and phenylalanine. The read is trimmed to its CDR3 DNA, 39 bases read in frame from base 1. Trimming removed 5 bases from V and 1 base from J, leaving 8 bases between the germline ends. Study-wide conclusions, independent of this receptor: Over the following months the frequencies of hyperexpanded clones went down, and after one year T-cell counts and TCRbeta diversity were mostly credited to newly produced T cells. The high TCRbeta diversity at day 60 in some patients was ascribed to recipient T cells and intrathymic progenitors that had survived conditioning. About two months after transplant, the apparently early recovery of alphabetaT-cell counts reportedly depended on just several hundred clones that had expanded rapidly and came from non-depleted graft cells.

To prepare the library, PCR was applied. TCRdb shows the sequencer as Illumina HiSeq 2500. TCR libraries were prepared with molecular barcoding, using unique molecular identifiers to normalize TCRbeta repertoire quantification. TCRdb reanalyzed the raw reads on its own, using fastp at Q25 for trimming and MiXCR for clone calling, and kept in-frame beta chains. Rows matching on CDR3 protein sequence are summarized as one entry with the most common DNA and genes. Across this sample there are almost 500,000 distinct CDR3 sequences, with roughly a tenth seen only once. 2% to 2.5% of the sample belongs to the ten largest clones.

This clonotype was sampled from a child aged 2 to 9 with inherited bone marrow failure, due to receive a stem cell transplant. The chain joins TRBV12-3 or TRBV12-4 to TRBJ1-2; no D gene call is confident. Source: PBMCs, taken before TCRalphabeta/CD19-depleted stem cell transplant. The encoded CDR3 is CASSPNFNYGYTF. The nucleotide sequence is given as TGTGCCAGCAGTCCCAACTTTAACTATGGCTACACCTTC.